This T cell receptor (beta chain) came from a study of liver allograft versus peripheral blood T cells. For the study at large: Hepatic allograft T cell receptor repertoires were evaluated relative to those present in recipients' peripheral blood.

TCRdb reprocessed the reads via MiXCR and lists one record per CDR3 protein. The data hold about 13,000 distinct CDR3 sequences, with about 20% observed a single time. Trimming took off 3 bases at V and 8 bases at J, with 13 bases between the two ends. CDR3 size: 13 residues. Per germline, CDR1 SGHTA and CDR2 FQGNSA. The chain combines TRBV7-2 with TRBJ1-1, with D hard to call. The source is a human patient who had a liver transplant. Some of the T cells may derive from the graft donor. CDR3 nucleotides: TGTGCCAGCAGCTTGGGGATTATCGAGGAAGCTTTCTTT. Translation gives CASSLGIIEEAFF.